The 28 T cell receptor beta chains below were found in one sample sequenced in a study of cytomegalovirus exposure and HLA in healthy donors. 60 Vbeta and 13 Jbeta primers were used in PCR. Method: immunoSEQ multiplex PCR; TCRdb's copy keeps in-frame clones and lacks some. The table shows about 120,000 clones, with approximately 83% occurring only once. Input material: PBMCs. These receptors were obtained from a woman in her thirties or forties in good health and CMV-seropositive.

The chain employs TRBV10-3 and TRBJ2-1; possible D gene TRBD2, 7 bases. CDR1 ENHRY and CDR2 SYGVKD come from the germline V gene. V lost 9 bases and J lost 7, with 25 bases in between. The CDR3 runs to 16 residues. This chain's CDR3 is CAISQGGGRPTNEQFF. CDR3 DNA sequence: TGTGCCATATCACAGGGCGGCGGGAGACCGACGAATGAGCAGTTCTTC.

This clone was observed once. J is TRBJ1-3 and V is TRBV4-1; D is perhaps TRBD1 (6 bases). Trimming left V 0 bases short and J 4 bases short, with 13 bases between. The CDR3 is 16 residues long. Germline V CDR1 and CDR2: MGHRA, YSYEKL. CDR3 DNA sequence: TGCGCCAGCAGCCAAGATAGGGCAGGGGCAGGAAACACCATATATTTT. Translation gives CASSQDRAGAGNTIYF.

Details on this clone: A junction end diverges from the germline sequence, so it may reflect a read error. The V call is TRBV7-7, the J call TRBJ2-2; D is perhaps TRBD2 (6 bases). This CDR3 comprises 15 residues. The germline V gene has CDR1 SSHAT and CDR2 FNYEAQ (reference sequence). The CDR3 DNA is TGTGCTAGCAGCTTTTGGGAGGAGGGCACCGGGGAGCTGTTTTTT. Translation gives CASSFWEEGTGELFF.

This clone was seen a handful of times. The V gene is TRBV11-2, the J gene TRBJ1-1; 7 positions agree with TRBD1. Germline V CDR1 and CDR2: SGHAT, FQNNGV. V shed 5 bases and J 8 bases; nucleotides not matched to a gene: 11. There are 14 residues in the CDR3. The CDR3 region is CASSPINGQAEAFF. In nucleotides, the CDR3 is TGTGCCAGCAGCCCAATTAACGGACAGGCAGAAGCTTTCTTT.

This clone turned up a few times. The chain has TRBV13 and TRBJ2-3; 7 bases match TRBD1. The CDR3 extends over 16 amino acids. V lost 4 bases, J lost 4 bases, and 11 bases stayed unmatched. Per the germline V gene, CDR1 is PRHDT and CDR2 is FYEKMQ (reference sequence). The DNA for the CDR3 is TGTGCCAGCAGCTGGAGACAGGGTGTTAGCGCAGATACGCAGTATTTT. As protein: CASSWRQGVSADTQYF.

The chain carries TRBV29-1 and TRBJ1-3; 9 nucleotides match TRBD1. Germline V gene sequence: CDR1 SQVTM, CDR2 ANQGSEA. J gave up 3 bases and V 6 bases, and 6 bases lay outside the gene matches. The CDR3 has 14 amino acids. The CDR3 spells CSVVQGAYGNTIYF. CDR3 DNA sequence: TGCAGCGTAGTACAGGGGGCATATGGAAACACCATATATTTT. Full variable domain (outside the CDR3, taken from reference TRBV29-1 and TRBJ1-3): SAVISQKPSRDICQRGTSLTIQCQVDSQVTMMFWYRQQPGQSLTLIATANQGSEATYESGFVIDKFPISRPNLTFSTLTVSNMSPEDSSIYLCSVVQGAYGNTIYFGEGSWLTVV.

This clone was found a few times. V and J are TRBV27 and TRBJ2-7; D may be TRBD1 (5 bases). Germline V gene sequence: CDR1 MNHEY, CDR2 SMNVEV (reference sequence). The V end lost 6 bases, the J end lost 7 bases, and 10 bases lay between the germline ends. There are 11 residues in the CDR3. The CDR3, as DNA: TGTGCCAGCAGCCAGGGCTGGGAGCAGTACTTC. Translation gives CASSQGWEQYF.

This chain links TRBV9 with TRBJ2-1; 7 bases map to TRBD2. J gave up 5 bases and V 0 bases, and 20 bases lay outside the gene matches. The germline V gene has CDR1 SGDLS and CDR2 YYNGEE. The CDR3 spans 20 residues. CDR3 in amino acids: CASSVESASGAEERDNEQFF. The DNA of the CDR3 is TGTGCCAGCAGCGTAGAATCGGCTAGCGGAGCGGAAGAAAGGGACAATGAGCAGTTCTTC.

This clone showed up just once. The V call is TRBV27, the J call TRBJ2-5; unclear D gene. The J call is in doubt because the DNA end fits TRBJ2-7 better. This CDR3 contains 14 residues. Germline V gene sequence: CDR1 MNHEY, CDR2 SMNVEV (reference sequence). Here the CDR3 reads CASSPPERPYEQYF. CDR3 DNA: TGTGCCAGCAGCCCTCCTGAGCGTCCCTACGAGCAGTACTTC.

By share, this clone counts as medium-sized. The chain joins TRBV4-2 to TRBJ2-1, with TRBD2 matching over 9 bases. The V gene end was trimmed by 0 bases and the J gene end by 4 bases; junction bases not matched to a gene: 4. CDR3 length: 16 amino acids. Germline assignment: CDR1 LGHNA and CDR2 YNFKEQ. CDR3 protein: CASSQDSSGGYNEQFF. CDR3 coding DNA: TGTGCCAGCAGCCAAGATTCCAGCGGGGGGTACAATGAGCAGTTCTTC.

The CDR3 DNA reads as TGTGCCAGCAGCTTAGTCCCGAGTGAGCAGTTCTTC. It codes for CASSLVPSEQFF. The chain employs TRBV7-9 and TRBJ2-1, with D hard to call. CDR3 length equals 12 residues. The V end lost 1 base, the J end lost 9 bases, and 7 bases lay between the germline ends. Germline V gives CDR1 SEHNR, CDR2 FQNEAQ (reference sequence).

The chain carries TRBV25-1 and TRBJ2-3; D gene ambiguous. CDR1 is MGHDK, CDR2 SYGVNS, per germline. V lost 7 bases and J lost 6, with 23 bases in between. This CDR3 contains 16 residues. The CDR3 loop is CASTVGDLALSDTQYF. CDR3 sequence (DNA): TGTGCCAGCACCGTTGGCGACTTAGCCCTGAGCGATACGCAGTATTTT.

The chain links TRBV6-5 to TRBJ1-3; D possibly corresponds to TRBD1 (5 bases). The length of the CDR3 is 14 residues. Per the germline V gene, CDR1 is MNHEY and CDR2 is SVGAGI. Between the trimmed V and J ends, which lost 6 bases and 0 bases, there was a span of 9 bases. CDR3 sequence: CASRPDTSGNTIYF. DNA of the CDR3: TGTGCCAGCAGGCCGGACACCTCTGGAAACACCATATATTTT.

CDR3 amino acids: CASSPTGNQPQHF. The CDR3 DNA sequence: TGTGCCAGCAGCCCAACGGGCAATCAGCCCCAGCATTTT. The rearrangement links TRBV16 to TRBJ1-5; D not certain. V lost 4 bases, J lost 2 bases, and 6 bases lay in between. Per the germline V gene, CDR1 is KGHSY and CDR2 is FQNENV. The CDR3 loop spans 13 amino acids.

The chain couples TRBV14 to TRBJ2-3, with 8 bases matching TRBD1. Germline loops: CDR1 SGHDN, CDR2 FVKESK. The CDR3 consists of 15 residues. J was trimmed by 4 bases and V by 3 bases; bases with no gene match: 6. CDR3 region: CASSHPGGAADTQYF. In DNA, the CDR3 is TGTGCCAGCAGCCATCCAGGGGGCGCAGCAGATACGCAGTATTTT. The variable domain in full, with the rest retrieved from reference TRBV14 and TRBJ2-3, is EAGVTQFPSHSVIEKGQTVTLRCDPISGHDNLYWYRRVMGKEIKFLLHFVKESKQDESGMPNNRFLAERTGGTYSTLKVQPAELEDSGVYFCASSHPGGAADTQYFGPGTRLTVL.

This sequence joins TRBV5-4 and TRBJ1-1; D remains ambiguous. CDR3 size: 11 residues. V was trimmed by 3 bases and J by 4 bases, leaving 4 bases between them. CDR1 and CDR2 (germline): SGHNT, YYREEE (reference sequence). DNA of the CDR3: TGTGCCAGCAGCTCCAGCACTGAAGCTTTCTTT. It yields the protein CASSSSTEAFF.

J is TRBJ2-1 and V is TRBV2; possibly TRBD2 for D (6 bases). Germline CDR1 reads SNHLY; CDR2 reads FYNNEI. The CDR3 sequence is 15 residues long. The germline V and J ends were trimmed by 6 bases and 3 bases, with 15 bases remaining between them. CDR3 coding DNA: TGTGCCAGCAGGAAAGGCGCGGGAAACTACAATGAGCAGTTCTTC. Amino acids: CASRKGAGNYNEQFF.

The CDR3 DNA reads TGCGCCAGCAGCCAAGATTTGGGGGCCAGTGGAAACACCATATATTTT. Protein: CASSQDLGASGNTIYF. This sequence joins TRBV4-3 and TRBJ1-3; possibly TRBD1 for D (6 bases). The germline CDR1 and CDR2 sequences are LGHNA and YSLEER. The length of the CDR3 is 16 residues. V dropped 0 bases and J dropped 3 bases, with 12 bases sitting between them.

The table lists this clone with a few counts. The chain carries TRBV25-1 and TRBJ1-1; 7 bases are shared with TRBD1. Trimming at V came to 8 bases and at J to 6 bases, leaving 6 bases not matched to a gene. Germline CDR1 reads MGHDK; CDR2 reads SYGVNS. The CDR3 is made up of 12 amino acids. The CDR3 spells CASGGQSSEAFF. The CDR3 DNA is TGTGCCAGCGGGGGACAGTCCTCTGAAGCTTTCTTT. Full variable domain (rest looked up from reference TRBV25-1 and TRBJ1-1): EADIYQTPRYLVIGTGKKITLECSQTMGHDKMYWYQQDPGMELHLIHYSYGVNSTEKGDLSSESTVSRIRTEHFPLTLESARPSHTSQYLCASGGQSSEAFFGQGTRLTVV.

This chain joins TRBV7-9 and TRBJ1-3; no reliable D call. V was clipped by 10 bases and J by 2 bases, with 15 bases between them. This CDR3 is built from 14 residues. CDR1 is SEHNR, CDR2 FQNEAQ, per germline (reference sequence). The CDR3 loop reads CAISLGSTGNTIYF. The CDR3 nucleotides are TGTGCCATCTCCTTGGGGAGCACTGGAAACACCATATATTTT.

The rearrangement uses TRBV7-2 and TRBJ2-4, with 10 nucleotides matching TRBD2. In germline, CDR1 is SGHTA, CDR2 FQGNSA. This CDR3 comprises 19 residues. V shed 2 bases, J shed 0 bases, and the junction held 10 bases outside the gene matches. The CDR3: CASSLMRTSGGGAKNIQYF. CDR3 sequence (DNA): TGTGCCAGCAGCTTAATGCGGACTAGCGGAGGGGGAGCCAAAAACATTCAGTACTTC.

This clone has a handful of counts. CDR3 in amino acids: CASSSPRTSGRPGEQFF. DNA for the CDR3: TGTGCCAGCAGCTCCCCACGGACTAGCGGGAGGCCGGGGGAGCAGTTCTTC. The rearrangement uses TRBV11-2 and TRBJ2-1, with TRBD2 matching 14 bases. The germline V gene encodes CDR1 SGHAT and CDR2 FQNNGV. The CDR3 has 17 amino acids. V dropped 4 bases and J dropped 10; count of bases not matched to a gene: 12. The full variable domain, completed using reference TRBV11-2 and TRBJ2-1, is EAGVAQSPRYKIIEKRQSVAFWCNPISGHATLYWYQQILGQGPKLLIQFQNNGVVDDSQLPKDRFSAERLKGVDSTLKIQPAKLEDSAVYLCASSSPRTSGRPGEQFFGPGTRLTVL.

CDR3 sequence reads: CASRTGTGGETQYF. The CDR3 bases are TGTGCCAGCAGGACTGGGACAGGGGGGGAGACCCAGTACTTC. The gene calls are TRBV6-1 and TRBJ2-5, with TRBD1 matching over 11 bases. The V gene end was trimmed by 6 bases and the J gene end by 5 bases; junction bases not matched to a gene: 5. The CDR3 is made up of 14 amino acids. From germline, CDR1 is MNHNS and CDR2 SASEGT.

This clone was seen only a few times. The V gene is TRBV5-1, the J gene TRBJ1-1, with D possibly matching TRBD1 (6 bases). The CDR3 has 13 residues. Per the germline V gene, CDR1 is SGHRS and CDR2 is YFSETQ. Between the trimmed V and J ends, which lost 4 bases and 1 base, there was a span of 8 bases. In DNA, the CDR3 is TGCGCCAGCAGCCGGACAGAGAACACTGAAGCTTTCTTT. As protein: CASSRTENTEAFF.

This rearrangement joins TRBV6-5 to TRBJ2-3, with D tentatively TRBD2 (6 bases). This CDR3 has 15 amino acids. Trimming took off 2 bases at V and 2 bases at J, with 11 bases between the two ends. CDR1 and CDR2 (germline): MNHEY, SVGAGI. CDR3 sequence reads: CASSYQGLFTDTQYF. The DNA of the CDR3 is TGTGCCAGCAGTTACCAGGGACTTTTCACAGATACGCAGTATTTT.

The rearrangement uses TRBV30 and TRBJ2-7; 10 nucleotides line up with TRBD1. The CDR3 covers 12 residues. Germline CDR1 GTSNPN, CDR2 SVGIG (reference sequence). Trimming cost V 3 bases and J 4 bases; bases outside gene matches: 0. The CDR3 region has the DNA TGTGCCTGGAGGGACAGGGGGTACGAGCAGTACTTC. Its protein product is CAWRDRGYEQYF.

The chain recombines TRBV2 with TRBJ2-7; TRBD1 matches at 8 bases. Germline CDR1 SNHLY, CDR2 FYNNEI. This CDR3 spans 16 amino acids. The junction had 11 bases not matched to a gene; V was cut back by 6 bases and J by 1 base. CDR3: CASRGSSGQASYEQYF. CDR3 DNA: TGTGCCAGCAGAGGCTCATCGGGACAGGCGTCCTACGAGCAGTACTTC.

The table lists this clone with a count of one. The chain links TRBV5-1 to TRBJ1-2, with a possible D match to TRBD1 (6 bases). The length of the CDR3 is 14 residues. V was trimmed by 4 bases and J by 5 bases, leaving 15 bases between them. Germline V gene sequence: CDR1 SGHRS, CDR2 YFSETQ. DNA for the CDR3: TGCGCCAGCAGCCCCCCCAGGGGTAGTTATGGCTACACCTTC. Translating it yields CASSPPRGSYGYTF.